The 17 T cell receptor beta chains below come from one sample, sequenced in a study of blood T cell repertoires in COVID-19. Assay used: immunoSEQ multiplex PCR; TCRdb lists only in-frame clones, some missing. The sample yields some 200,000 clones, almost 85% seen once. The sequencing input was peripheral blood. Source of these receptors: a human donor with acute or convalescent COVID-19. The donor label of this sample is uncertain.

This clone was counted once. The chain combines TRBV11-2 with TRBJ1-5; 8 nucleotides agree with TRBD1. Trimming removed 6 bases from V and 1 base from J; junction bases left unmatched: 5. CDR3 size: 15 residues. The V gene's germline CDR1 is SGHAT and CDR2 FQNNGV. CDR3 sequence reads: CASSVDRGSNQPQHF. In DNA, the CDR3 is TGTGCCAGCAGTGTAGACAGGGGAAGCAATCAGCCCCAGCATTTT.

V usage is TRBV10-2 and J usage is TRBJ2-2; 7 bases are shared with TRBD2. V gave up 7 bases and J gave up 6 bases; unmatched junction bases: 11. Germline loops: CDR1 WSHSY, CDR2 SAAADI. The CDR3 consists of 15 residues. CDR3 protein: CASKTGGLQSGELFF. In DNA form, the CDR3 reads TGCGCCAGCAAAACGGGGGGACTCCAATCCGGGGAGCTGTTTTTT.

The chain uses TRBV19 and TRBJ2-5; 10 nucleotides agree with TRBD1. Germline V gives CDR1 LNHDA, CDR2 SQIVND (reference sequence). Germline trimming cut 6 bases from V and 5 bases from J; bases unmatched to any gene: 9. This CDR3 contains 15 residues. The CDR3 reads CASRTGTGVGETQYF. The CDR3 DNA reads as TGTGCCAGTAGAACCGGGACAGGGGTCGGGGAGACCCAGTACTTC.

The rearrangement uses TRBV7-8 and TRBJ2-7; 10 bases line up with TRBD1. The CDR3 runs to 14 residues. V dropped 7 bases and J dropped 2; count of bases not matched to a gene: 5. Germline lookup yields CDR1 SGHVS and CDR2 FQNEAQ. The CDR3 sequence: CASNDRGPTYEQYF. The DNA for the CDR3 is TGTGCCAGCAACGACAGGGGGCCGACCTACGAGCAGTACTTC.

The CDR3 here is CASSLVGGATYEQYF. CDR3 DNA sequence: TGTGCCAGCAGCTTAGTGGGTGGGGCCACCTACGAGCAGTACTTC. The chain carries TRBV7-8 and TRBJ2-7, with TRBD1 as a possible D gene (5 bases). The CDR3 has 15 amino acids. The germline CDR1 and CDR2 sequences are SGHVS and FQNEAQ. Trimming took 1 base from V and 2 from J, leaving 12 bases between them.

The chain has TRBV28 and TRBJ1-2; 10 positions agree with TRBD1. The CDR3 loop spans 13 amino acids. Trimming at V came to 6 bases and at J to 3 bases, leaving 1 base not matched to a gene. CDR1 is MDHEN, CDR2 SYDVKM, per germline. CDR3 nucleotides: TGTGCCAGCAGGACAGGGGGCTACTATGGCTACACCTTC. Protein: CASRTGGYYGYTF.

This clone came up a few times. The chain employs TRBV19 and TRBJ2-1; TRBD2 is a possible D gene (6 bases). The CDR3 totals 12 residues. V dropped 6 bases and J dropped 15 bases, with 18 bases sitting between them. The germline V gene has CDR1 LNHDA and CDR2 SQIVND (reference sequence). CDR3 nucleotide sequence: TGTGCCAGTAGCTCCGGGACTTACCTGCCGTTCTTC. It encodes CASSSGTYLPFF.

This rearrangement joins TRBV27 to TRBJ1-4; D may be TRBD1 (5 bases). There are 13 residues in the CDR3. The germline V gene has CDR1 MNHEY and CDR2 SMNVEV (reference sequence). With 4 bases removed from V and 8 bases from J, the gap between germline ends came to 11 bases. The CDR3 DNA follows: TGTGCCAGCAGTTGGAGGGAGGGGGAAAAACTGTTTTTT. It yields the protein CASSWREGEKLFF.

V and J are TRBV10-2 and TRBJ1-5; no clear D gene. CDR1 and CDR2 (germline): WSHSY, SAAADI. The ends were cut back, 4 bases at V and 4 bases at J, with 8 bases in the middle. The CDR3 is 13 residues long. As DNA, the CDR3 is TGCGCCAGCAGTGTACAGACAAATCAGCCCCAGCATTTT. It codes for CASSVQTNQPQHF.

A single count supports this clone. The chain is built from TRBV18 and TRBJ2-5; 7 bases fit TRBD2. J lost 5 bases, V lost 3 bases, and 12 bases had no gene match. This CDR3 has 16 residues. Germline values: CDR1 KGHSH, CDR2 LQKENI. CDR3 nucleotide sequence: TGTGCCAGCTCACCTGCGGCAGCGGGATTTGCGGAGACCCAGTACTTC. Protein product: CASSPAAAGFAETQYF. The whole variable domain, filled in from reference TRBV18 and TRBJ2-5, reads NAGVMQNPRHLVRRRGQEARLRCSPMKGHSHVYWYRQLPEEGLKFMVYLQKENIIDESGMPKERFSAEFPKEGPSILRIQQVVRGDSAAYFCASSPAAAGFAETQYFGPGTRLLVL.

The V and J genes are TRBV12-3 or TRBV12-4 and TRBJ2-7; a weak D match, TRBD2 (5 bases). This CDR3 comprises 13 residues. Deletions cut 1 base from V and 9 bases from J, with 13 bases between. The CDR3 nucleotides are TGTGCCAGCAGTTTAGAGAGGGTATCAGCGCAGTACTTC. Translated, it gives CASSLERVSAQYF.

V is TRBV9 and J is TRBJ2-4; D may be TRBD2 (6 bases). Germline V gene lookup returns CDR1 SGDLS and CDR2 YYNGEE. Trimming removed 3 bases from V and 6 bases from J, with 16 bases in between. The CDR3 loop spans 15 amino acids. CDR3 nucleotides: TGTGCCAGCAGCGCGGGGGAGGTGCGCGGAAACATTCAGTACTTC. It specifies CASSAGEVRGNIQYF.

The rearrangement uses TRBV3-1 (or the pseudogene TRBV3-2) and TRBJ2-2, with 9 bases that match TRBD1. J gave up 5 bases and V 4 bases, and 8 bases lay outside the gene matches. Germline lookup yields CDR1 LGHDT and CDR2 YNNKEL (reference sequence). The length of the CDR3 is 16 residues. The CDR3 protein is CASSPGTGRLTGELFF. DNA of the CDR3: TGTGCCAGCAGCCCTGGGACAGGGAGGCTGACCGGGGAGCTGTTTTTT.

CDR3 coding DNA: TGTGCCAGCAGTTTGTCCGGGACAGGGAACACTGAAGCTTTCTTT. It translates to CASSLSGTGNTEAFF. This rearrangement joins TRBV28 to TRBJ1-1, with TRBD1 matching 8 bases. CDR3 length: 15 residues. V lost 3 bases and J lost 1; bases outside the gene matches: 4. In germline, CDR1 is MDHEN, CDR2 SYDVKM. Filled out from reference TRBV28 and TRBJ1-1, the complete variable domain reads DVKVTQSSRYLVKRTGEKVFLECVQDMDHENMFWYRQDPGLGLRLIYFSYDVKMKEKGDIPEGYSVSREKKERFSLILESASTNQTSMYLCASSLSGTGNTEAFFGQGTRLTVV.

The gene calls are TRBV12-3 or TRBV12-4 and TRBJ2-1, with D uncertain. V shed 6 bases and J shed 1 base, with 7 bases lying between them. The CDR3 extends over 13 amino acids. CDR3 nucleotide sequence: TGTGCCAGCAGGAGGATGTCCTACAATGAGCAGTTCTTC. As protein: CASRRMSYNEQFF.

This clone was counted between two and nine times. The chain couples TRBV4-1 to TRBJ2-5; 12 bases fit TRBD2. Germline CDR1 MGHRA, CDR2 YSYEKL. V was pared by 6 bases and J by 3 bases, with 5 bases of the junction left unmatched. This CDR3 is built from 15 residues. The CDR3 loop is CASSLLAGGKETQYF. CDR3 DNA sequence: TGCGCCAGCAGTTTACTAGCGGGAGGAAAAGAGACCCAGTACTTC.

On this clone: Additional DNA sequences in this sample encode the identical CDR3. The chain has TRBV10-3 and TRBJ1-5; D remains ambiguous. Deletions cut 3 bases from V and 0 bases from J, with 6 bases between. The germline V gene encodes CDR1 ENHRY and CDR2 SYGVKD. This CDR3 has 14 residues. DNA for the CDR3: TGTGCCATCAGTGAAACAGATAGCAATCAGCCCCAGCATTTT. It is translated as CAISETDSNQPQHF.